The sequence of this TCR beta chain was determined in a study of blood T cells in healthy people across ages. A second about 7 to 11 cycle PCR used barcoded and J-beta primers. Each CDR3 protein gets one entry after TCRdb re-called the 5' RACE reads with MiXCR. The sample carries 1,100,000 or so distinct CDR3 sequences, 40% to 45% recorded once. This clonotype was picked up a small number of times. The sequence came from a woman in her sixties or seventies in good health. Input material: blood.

The CDR3 coding sequence is TGCGCCAGTTGGGGGACTAGCGGGAGTACAGGGTCCTACGAGCAGTACTTC. It is translated as CASWGTSGSTGSYEQYF. The rearrangement links TRBV10-2 to TRBJ2-7; 14 bases align to TRBD2. The germline gives CDR1 WSHSY, CDR2 SAAADI. This CDR3 is 17 amino acids long. The V gene end was trimmed by 9 bases and the J gene end by 1 base; junction bases not matched to a gene: 11.